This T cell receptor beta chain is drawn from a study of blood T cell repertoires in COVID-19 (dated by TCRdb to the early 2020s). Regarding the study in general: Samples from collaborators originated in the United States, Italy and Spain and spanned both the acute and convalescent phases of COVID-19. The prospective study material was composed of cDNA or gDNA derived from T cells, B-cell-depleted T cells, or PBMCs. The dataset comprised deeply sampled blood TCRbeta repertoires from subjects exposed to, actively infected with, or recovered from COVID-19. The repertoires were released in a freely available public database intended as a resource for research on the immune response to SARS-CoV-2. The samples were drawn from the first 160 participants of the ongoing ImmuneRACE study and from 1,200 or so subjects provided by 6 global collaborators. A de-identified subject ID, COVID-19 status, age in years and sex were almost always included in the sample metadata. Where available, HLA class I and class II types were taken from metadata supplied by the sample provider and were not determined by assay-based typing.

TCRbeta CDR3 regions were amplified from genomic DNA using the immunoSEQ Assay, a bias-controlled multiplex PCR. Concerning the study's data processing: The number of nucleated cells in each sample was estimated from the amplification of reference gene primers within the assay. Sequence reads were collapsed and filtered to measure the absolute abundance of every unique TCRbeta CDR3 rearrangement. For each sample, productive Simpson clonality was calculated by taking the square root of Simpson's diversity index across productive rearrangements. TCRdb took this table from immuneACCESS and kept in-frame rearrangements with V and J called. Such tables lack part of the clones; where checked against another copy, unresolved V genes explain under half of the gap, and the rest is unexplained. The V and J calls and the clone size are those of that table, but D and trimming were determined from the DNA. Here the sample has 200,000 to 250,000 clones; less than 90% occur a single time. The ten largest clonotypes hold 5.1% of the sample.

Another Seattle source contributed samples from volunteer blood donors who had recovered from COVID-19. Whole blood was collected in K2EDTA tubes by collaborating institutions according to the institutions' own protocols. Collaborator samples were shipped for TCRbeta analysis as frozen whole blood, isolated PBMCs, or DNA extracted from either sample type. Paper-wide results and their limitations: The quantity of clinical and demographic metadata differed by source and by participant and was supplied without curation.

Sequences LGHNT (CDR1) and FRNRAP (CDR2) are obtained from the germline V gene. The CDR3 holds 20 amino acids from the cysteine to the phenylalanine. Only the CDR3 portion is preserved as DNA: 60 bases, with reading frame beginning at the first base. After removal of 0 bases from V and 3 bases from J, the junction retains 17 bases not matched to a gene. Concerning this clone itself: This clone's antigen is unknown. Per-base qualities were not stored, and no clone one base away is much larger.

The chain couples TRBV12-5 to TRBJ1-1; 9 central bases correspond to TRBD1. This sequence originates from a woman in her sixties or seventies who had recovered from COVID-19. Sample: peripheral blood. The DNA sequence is TGTGCTAGTGGTTTGGTACGGAGGGGCGGGACAGGGTCCTCAGACACTGAAGCTTTCTTT. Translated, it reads CASGLVRRGGTGSSDTEAFF. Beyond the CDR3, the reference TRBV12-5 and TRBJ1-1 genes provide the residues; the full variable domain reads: DARVTQTPRHKVTEMGQEVTMRCQPILGHNTVFWYRQTMMQGLELLAYFRNRAPLDDSGMPKDRFSAEMPDATLATLKIQPSEPRDSAVYFCASGLVRRGGTGSSDTEAFFGQGTRLTVV.